A single T cell receptor beta chain is shown here with its context. Its antigen is unidentified. There are 15 residues in the CDR3. After removal of 5 bases from V and 2 bases from J, the junction contained 6 bases not matched to a gene. Germline CDR1 is MGHRA and CDR2 is YSYEKL. The record originates from a study of T cells after yellow fever vaccination. Study-wide findings and caveats: Re-detected after boosting: most primary clones, 96% of CD4 and about 85% of CD8. Clonotypes shared by both compartments, CD4 and CD8, made up a small share. A weaker but faster secondary response was observed, peaking on day 5 versus 15.

Researchers made TCR cDNA using 5'RACE template switching, and this step added a universal primer site and UMIs. TCRdb analysed the 5' RACE reads with MiXCR anew, one entry per CDR3 protein. This sample yields approximately 610,000 distinct CDR3 sequences, of which roughly a sixth are seen a single time; around a sixth belongs to the top ten. Here the sequenced sample was PBMCs, taken more than 4 days after the first yellow fever vaccination. This chain joins TRBV4-1 and TRBJ2-7, with 10 nucleotides matching TRBD1. This TCR was sampled from a man between 18 and 35 years old who received the YFV17D yellow fever vaccine. The CDR3 sequence is CASSVRQGAPYEQYF. The CDR3 DNA sequence: TGCGCCAGCAGCGTGCGACAGGGGGCACCCTACGAGCAGTACTTC.